Below, one TCR beta chain is given with its context. Antigen unknown. A read error may be the cause here, since a much bigger clone is one base away. After constant-region reverse-primer amplification, full-length variable regions underwent semi-nested PCR with Nested Universal Primer A. TCRdb itself ran the 5' RACE reads through MiXCR, one entry per CDR3 protein. The data contain around 30,000 distinct CDR3 sequences, 25% to 30% of them singletons. Trimming cost V 0 bases and J 2 bases, with 9 bases left between them. CDR3 length: 14 amino acids. The germline V gene encodes CDR1 SGHRS and CDR2 YFSETQ. Study-level points and caveats: The TCR gene usage of tumor memory CD4+ T cells clustered together with blood and lymph node memory CD4+ cells and with lymph node naive CD4+ cells. Tumor Treg TCRs overlapped most with tumor naive CD4+ cells. Larger-cohort validation covered only one TCR beta V-J rearrangement.

The sorted Tregs were CD4+CD25+CD127-/low cells. V usage is TRBV5-1 and J usage is TRBJ2-7; D is unclear. The TCR was taken from a female donor with breast cancer. Sequencing input: tumor-infiltrating Tregs sorted from the breast tumor. The CDR3 reads CASSLAYVTYEQYF. CDR3 DNA sequence: TGCGCCAGCAGCTTGGCCTACGTGACCTACGAGCAGTACTTC.